Below, 7 T cell receptor beta chains from the same sample are listed, as sequenced in a study of blood T cells in healthy people across ages. It was with a sample-barcoded 5' primer and a J-beta primer mix that a second PCR of about 6 to 12 cycles was run. From the 5' RACE reads, TCRdb called clonotypes with MiXCR, one entry per CDR3 protein. The table has more than 650,000 distinct CDR3 sequences, roughly 50% seen once; the top ten hold roughly two fifths. Sequenced material: blood. The receptor set was obtained from a man at least 80 years old in good health.

In the case of this clonotype: A much larger clone is a single base away; this may be a read error. The chain recombines TRBV20-1 with TRBJ2-6; TRBD1 is a possible D gene (6 bases). Germline loops: CDR1 DFQATT, CDR2 SNEGSKA (reference sequence). The V end lost 6 bases, the J end lost 0 bases, and 15 bases lay between the germline ends. The CDR3 totals 16 residues. CDR3 bases: TGCAGTGCCCCAGGGGACCCTGTCTCTGGGGCCAACGTCCTGACTTTC. Its translation: CSAPGDPVSGANVLTF.

This clonotype was seen more than once but under ten times. This chain joins TRBV15 and TRBJ2-5; 11 nucleotides align to TRBD2. There are 17 residues in the CDR3. The trim removed 5 bases at V and 5 bases at J, leaving 13 bases unmatched. Germline lookup yields CDR1 LNHNV and CDR2 YYDKDF (reference sequence). The CDR3, as DNA: TGTGCCACCAGCCCGGGCCTGGTAGCGGGAGGGTATGAGACCCAGTACTTC. This translates into CATSPGLVAGGYETQYF.

This sequence joins TRBV28 and TRBJ2-7; 10 bases line up with TRBD2. Germline V lookup: CDR1 MDHEN, CDR2 SYDVKM. The CDR3 has 14 amino acids. The CDR3 nucleotides are TGTGCGGTCGGGGCTAGCGGGAGTTCCTACGAGCAGTACTTC. This encodes CAVGASGSSYEQYF. Combining the CDR3 with reference TRBV28 and TRBJ2-7 gives the whole variable domain DVKVTQSSRYLVKRTGEKVFLECVQDMDHENMFWYRQDPGLGLRLIYFSYDVKMKEKGDIPEGYSVSREKKERFSLILESASTNQTSMYLCAVGASGSSYEQYFGPGTRLTVT.

The rearrangement uses TRBV29-1 and TRBJ2-1; the D gene is possibly TRBD2 (6 bases). Germline CDR1 is SQVTM and CDR2 is ANQGSEA. The V and J ends lost 7 bases and 8 bases respectively, with 21 bases between them. The CDR3 length is 14 residues. The CDR3 spells CSADPGSGGDEQFF. CDR3 DNA: TGCAGCGCTGACCCCGGGAGTGGGGGAGATGAGCAGTTCTTC.

This chain uses TRBV15 with TRBJ2-3; D call uncertain. Per the germline V gene, CDR1 is LNHNV and CDR2 is YYDKDF (reference sequence). The CDR3 totals 12 residues. V was cut by 1 base and J by 14 bases, with 13 bases left in between. The CDR3 DNA reads TGTGCCACCAGCAGAGCCTGGGGATACGCGTATTTT. This sequence encodes CATSRAWGYAYF.

This clonotype was counted at least ten times. The chain is built from TRBV5-1 and TRBJ2-7; possibly TRBD1 for D (5 bases). The CDR3 loop spans 15 amino acids. The V end was cut by 4 bases, the J end by 5 bases, with 19 bases between. CDR1 and CDR2 (germline): SGHRS, YFSETQ. CDR3 protein: CASSRDSTPGDEQYF. The CDR3 region has the DNA TGCGCCAGCAGCCGCGACAGCACCCCAGGAGACGAGCAGTACTTC.

This clonotype was recorded only once. Written as DNA, the CDR3 is TGTGCCAGCATTCTAATCAGGGGGGGACAGCAGCATTTT. Protein: CASILIRGGQQHF. The chain recombines TRBV2 with TRBJ1-5, with 7 bases matching TRBD1. The germline gives CDR1 SNHLY, CDR2 FYNNEI. The CDR3 is 13 residues long. With V trimmed by 7 bases and J by 13 bases, 13 bases remained unmatched.